The following is a T cell receptor beta chain sequence with its context. Its antigen is not yet known. Per-base quality was not reported, and no clone a single base away is much larger than it. The data derive from a study of blood T cell repertoires in COVID-19 (dated by TCRdb to the early 2020s). The study in broad terms: Samples from collaborators originated in the United States, Italy and Spain and spanned both the acute and convalescent phases of COVID-19. The prospective study material was composed of cDNA or gDNA derived from T cells, B-cell-depleted T cells, or PBMCs. Subjects who had been exposed to COVID-19, were actively infected with it, or had recovered from it provided the deeply sampled blood TCRbeta repertoires that made up the dataset. The repertoires were released in a freely available public database meant as a resource for research on the immune response to SARS-CoV-2. Samples were obtained from the ongoing ImmuneRACE study (first 160 participants) and from 950 to 1,500 subjects provided by 6 global collaborators. The sample metadata nearly always contained a de-identified subject ID, COVID-19 status, age in years and sex. HLA class I and class II types, where available, came from metadata supplied by the sample provider rather than from assay-based typing. The full study reports these points: The amount of clinical and demographic metadata varied by source and participant and was provided uncurated.

TCRbeta CDR3 regions were amplified from genomic DNA by means of the immunoSEQ Assay, a bias-controlled multiplex PCR. Per the original workflow: The number of nucleated cells in each sample was estimated by amplification of reference gene primers within the assay. To quantify the absolute abundance of each unique TCRbeta CDR3 rearrangement, sequence reads were collapsed and filtered. For each sample, productive Simpson clonality was calculated as the square root of Simpson's diversity index across productive rearrangements. TCRdb took over this immuneACCESS table, retaining in-frame rearrangements with V and J assigned. Such tables are incomplete; in checked studies, under half of the missing clones stem from an unresolved V gene, and the remainder is unexplained. The DNA gave D and trimming, while V, J and clone size come from that table. This sample gives 150,000 to 200,000 clones in total; about 85% of them show up just once. The ten most abundant clones make up 0.8% to 0.95% of the sample.

One collaborating source in Seattle enrolled patients while the patients were actively infected and followed the patients over time throughout the course of disease. Collaborating institutions collected whole blood in K2EDTA tubes following their own protocols. For TCRbeta analysis, collaborator samples were shipped as frozen whole blood, as isolated PBMCs, or as DNA extracted from either sample type. This receptor was obtained from a man between 60 and 75 years old with COVID-19, enrolled during active disease. Sequenced material: peripheral blood.

The nucleotides are TGTGCCAGCAGTTGGATAGCGAGCCTCCAGTTCTTC. This encodes CASSWIASLQFF. The rearrangement combines TRBV28 with TRBJ2-1, and TRBD2 may be the D gene, going by 5 matching bases. Reading the germline V gene gives CDR1 MDHEN and CDR2 SYDVKM. V is cut by 4 bases and J by 13 bases, and the space between the germline ends is 14 bases. The CDR3 holds 12 amino acids from the cysteine to the phenylalanine. The CDR3 DNA has 36 bases and is translated from base 1.